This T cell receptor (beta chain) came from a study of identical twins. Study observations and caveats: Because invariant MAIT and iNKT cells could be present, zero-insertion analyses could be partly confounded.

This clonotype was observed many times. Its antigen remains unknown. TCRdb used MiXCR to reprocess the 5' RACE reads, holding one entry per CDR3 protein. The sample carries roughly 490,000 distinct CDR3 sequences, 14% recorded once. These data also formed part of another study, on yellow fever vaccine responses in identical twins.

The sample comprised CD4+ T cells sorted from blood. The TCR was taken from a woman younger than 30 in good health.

The CDR3 DNA reads TGTGCCACCCACAGGGTGGATACGCAGTATTTT. Translating gives CATHRVDTQYF. The chain has TRBV15 and TRBJ2-3; a weak D match, TRBD1 (6 bases). There are 11 residues in the CDR3. Germline V lookup: CDR1 LNHNV, CDR2 YYDKDF (reference sequence). V dropped 8 bases and J dropped 6 bases, with 9 bases sitting between them.